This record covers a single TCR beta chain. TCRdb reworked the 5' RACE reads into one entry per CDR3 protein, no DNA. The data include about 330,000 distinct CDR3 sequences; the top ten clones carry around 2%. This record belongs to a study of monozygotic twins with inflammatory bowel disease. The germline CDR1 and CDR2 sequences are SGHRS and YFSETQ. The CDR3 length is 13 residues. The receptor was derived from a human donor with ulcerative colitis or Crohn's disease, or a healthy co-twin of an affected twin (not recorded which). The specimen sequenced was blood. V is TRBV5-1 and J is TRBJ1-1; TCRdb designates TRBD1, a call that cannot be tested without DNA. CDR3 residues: CASTLRGGTEAFF. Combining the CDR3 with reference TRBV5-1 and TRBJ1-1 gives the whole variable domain KAGVTQTPRYLIKTRGQQVTLSCSPISGHRSVSWYQQTPGQGLQFLFEYFSETQRNKGNFPGRFSGRQFSNSRSEMNVSTLELGDSALYLCASTLRGGTEAFFGQGTRLTVV.